This T cell receptor beta chain was identified in a study of cytomegalovirus exposure and HLA in healthy donors. As for the study in general: Inside one of the first data releases sat some 93 million unique TCRs taken from HLA-typed donors. Findings of the study overall: In a later analysis, a missense DCLRE1C variant was linked to TCR beta V- and J-gene trimming.

The V segment lost 4 bases and the J segment 7 bases; nucleotides outside the gene matches: 10. Germline V gene data show CDR1 as MNHEY and CDR2 as SVGAGI. This CDR3 has 16 amino acids. The study ran its PCR with 60 Vbeta and 13 Jbeta primers. Clones were read by immunoSEQ multiplex PCR, and TCRdb kept only the in-frame ones, dropping some. The data hold around 180,000 clones, with 80% observed a single time. Concerning this clone: No antigen is known for it.

The chain has TRBV6-5 and TRBJ2-2, with 9 bases that match TRBD1. This sequence originates from a man aged 25 to 40 in good health and CMV-seropositive. Sequencing was carried out using PBMCs. The DNA of the CDR3 is TGTGCCAGCAGTTTCTCCGGGACAGGGTCTGGCGGGGAGCTGTTTTTT. Its translation is CASSFSGTGSGGELFF.